The 9 T cell receptor beta chains reported below all come from one sample, sequenced in a study of T cell repertoires in cytomegalovirus infection. TCRdb itself ran the reads through MiXCR, one entry per CDR3 protein. The data contain some 240,000 distinct CDR3 sequences, 15% to 20% of them singletons. Material for sequencing was CD8+ T cells from PBMCs. The source of these receptors is a human donor in good health (CMV status not recorded). Some clones in this sample may be carry-over from other donors' samples.

As concerns this clonotype: A much larger clone lies a single base off, so this may be a read error. This chain links TRBV28 with TRBJ1-1; D unclear. Looked up from germline, CDR1 is MDHEN and CDR2 is SYDVKM. V was pared by 1 base and J by 3 bases, with 6 bases between. CDR3 length: 13 residues. The CDR3 DNA sequence: TGTGCCAGCAGTTTATTGGGTGACACTGAAGCTTTCTTT. It codes for CASSLLGDTEAFF. The full variable domain, with the rest looked up from reference TRBV28 and TRBJ1-1, is DVKVTQSSRYLVKRTGEKVFLECVQDMDHENMFWYRQDPGLGLRLIYFSYDVKMKEKGDIPEGYSVSREKKERFSLILESASTNQTSMYLCASSLLGDTEAFFGQGTRLTVV.

This clonotype turned up a few times. The chain couples TRBV4-1 to TRBJ2-7, with D possibly TRBD1 on 6 matching bases. Between the trimmed V and J ends, which lost 1 base and 4 bases, there was a span of 14 bases. The length of the CDR3 is 15 residues. Per germline, CDR1 MGHRA and CDR2 YSYEKL. This CDR3 reads CASSQADRSNYEQYF. DNA for the CDR3: TGCGCCAGCAGCCAAGCGGACAGAAGTAATTACGAGCAGTACTTC.

The chain couples TRBV29-1 to TRBJ1-1; 7 positions agree with TRBD1. The germline CDR1 and CDR2 sequences are SQVTM and ANQGSEA. The trim removed 4 bases at V and 2 bases at J, leaving 7 bases unmatched. CDR3 size: 14 residues. CDR3 sequence reads: CSVVGTDINTEAFF. The CDR3 region has the DNA TGCAGCGTTGTAGGGACAGATATAAACACTGAAGCTTTCTTT. Full variable domain (remainder filled in from reference TRBV29-1 and TRBJ1-1): SAVISQKPSRDICQRGTSLTIQCQVDSQVTMMFWYRQQPGQSLTLIATANQGSEATYESGFVIDKFPISRPNLTFSTLTVSNMSPEDSSIYLCSVVGTDINTEAFFGQGTRLTVV.

This clonotype showed up many times. The V gene is TRBV5-1, the J gene TRBJ2-7, with D perhaps matching TRBD2 (6 bases). Trimming removed 4 bases from V and 10 bases from J, with 18 bases in between. The CDR3 loop spans 13 amino acids. Germline V gene data show CDR1 as SGHRS and CDR2 as YFSETQ. The CDR3 loop is CASSTAGTDNQYF. The DNA for the CDR3 is TGCGCCAGCAGCACCGCCGGGACTGACAATCAGTACTTC.

V and J are TRBV15 and TRBJ2-6; the D gene is possibly TRBD2 (6 bases). Germline V CDR1 and CDR2: LNHNV, YYDKDF (reference sequence). This CDR3 is 18 amino acids long. With 1 base removed from V and 0 bases from J, the gap between germline ends came to 13 bases. The CDR3 DNA sequence: TGTGCCACCAGCAGAGGGAGGGAAGCCCTCTCTGGGGCCAACGTCCTGACTTTC. It yields the protein CATSRGREALSGANVLTF. The complete variable domain, with remaining parts taken from reference TRBV15 and TRBJ2-6, reads DAMVIQNPRYQVTQFGKPVTLSCSQTLNHNVMYWYQQKSSQAPKLLFHYYDKDFNNEADTPDNFQSRRPNTSFCFLDIRSPGLGDTAMYLCATSRGREALSGANVLTFGAGSRLTVL.

The chain carries TRBV5-1 and TRBJ2-3; D possibly uses TRBD1 or TRBD2 (6 bases each). Germline V gene sequence: CDR1 SGHRS, CDR2 YFSETQ. This CDR3 contains 14 residues. Trimming cost V 0 bases and J 6 bases, with 11 bases left between them. The CDR3 region has the DNA TGCGCCAGCAGCTTGGTCCCGGGGGCCGATACGCAGTATTTT. It translates to CASSLVPGADTQYF.

This clonotype has just a few counts. This chain uses TRBV12-3 or TRBV12-4 with TRBJ2-1; 7 bases are a match to TRBD2. V was pared by 8 bases and J by 6 bases, with 10 bases of the junction left unmatched. This CDR3 has 14 residues. The CDR3 sequence: CASSGGIFPNEQFF. CDR3 DNA: TGTGCCAGCTCCGGGGGGATCTTCCCCAATGAGCAGTTCTTC.

This clonotype was seen ten or more times. The junction differs from germline at one of its ends, possibly a read error. The chain recombines TRBV6-1 with TRBJ1-1, with D unclear. Germline loops: CDR1 MNHNS, CDR2 SASEGT. The CDR3 runs to 11 residues. The chain's CDR3 is CASKERWLSSF. In DNA, the CDR3 is TGTGCCAGCAAAGAGCGTTGGTTATCCTCCTTT.

The chain is built from TRBV7-9 and TRBJ2-7; D uncertain. Trimming left V 5 bases short and J 1 base short, with 18 bases between. The germline gives CDR1 SEHNR, CDR2 FQNEAQ (reference sequence). The CDR3 runs to 16 residues. The chain's CDR3 is CASSPVNALVSYEQYF. The CDR3 region has the DNA TGTGCCAGCAGCCCCGTAAATGCCCTAGTTTCCTACGAGCAGTACTTC.